This T cell receptor beta chain was recovered during a study of blood T cells in healthy people across ages. Study-wide background: For every two T cells, template switching captured about one barcoded beta molecule.

Then a second PCR, running about 6 to 12 cycles, was carried out with a sample-barcoded 5' primer and a J-beta primer mix. Each cDNA molecule was tagged by a template-switch adaptor that had 12 random nucleotides. There were at least 2.5 million CDR3-containing paired-end reads obtained from each sample. Each CDR3 protein gets one entry after TCRdb re-called the 5' RACE reads with MiXCR. This sample has 650,000 to 1,000,000 distinct CDR3 sequences, with 30% to 45% found just once. Every sample gave at least 5 micrograms of total RNA when it was extracted. This clonotype was obtained from a man younger than 35 in good health. The sequenced sample was blood.

CDR3 nucleotides: TGCAGCGCCGGCGGGGGTACCGGTATGTCTTACAATGAGCAGTACTTC. This codes for CSAGGGTGMSYNEQYF. This chain uses TRBV29-1 with TRBJ2-5; 7 positions agree with TRBD2. J lost 11 bases, V lost 7 bases, and 25 bases had no gene match. The CDR3 runs 16 residues. CDR1 SQVTM and CDR2 ANQGSEA come from the germline V gene.